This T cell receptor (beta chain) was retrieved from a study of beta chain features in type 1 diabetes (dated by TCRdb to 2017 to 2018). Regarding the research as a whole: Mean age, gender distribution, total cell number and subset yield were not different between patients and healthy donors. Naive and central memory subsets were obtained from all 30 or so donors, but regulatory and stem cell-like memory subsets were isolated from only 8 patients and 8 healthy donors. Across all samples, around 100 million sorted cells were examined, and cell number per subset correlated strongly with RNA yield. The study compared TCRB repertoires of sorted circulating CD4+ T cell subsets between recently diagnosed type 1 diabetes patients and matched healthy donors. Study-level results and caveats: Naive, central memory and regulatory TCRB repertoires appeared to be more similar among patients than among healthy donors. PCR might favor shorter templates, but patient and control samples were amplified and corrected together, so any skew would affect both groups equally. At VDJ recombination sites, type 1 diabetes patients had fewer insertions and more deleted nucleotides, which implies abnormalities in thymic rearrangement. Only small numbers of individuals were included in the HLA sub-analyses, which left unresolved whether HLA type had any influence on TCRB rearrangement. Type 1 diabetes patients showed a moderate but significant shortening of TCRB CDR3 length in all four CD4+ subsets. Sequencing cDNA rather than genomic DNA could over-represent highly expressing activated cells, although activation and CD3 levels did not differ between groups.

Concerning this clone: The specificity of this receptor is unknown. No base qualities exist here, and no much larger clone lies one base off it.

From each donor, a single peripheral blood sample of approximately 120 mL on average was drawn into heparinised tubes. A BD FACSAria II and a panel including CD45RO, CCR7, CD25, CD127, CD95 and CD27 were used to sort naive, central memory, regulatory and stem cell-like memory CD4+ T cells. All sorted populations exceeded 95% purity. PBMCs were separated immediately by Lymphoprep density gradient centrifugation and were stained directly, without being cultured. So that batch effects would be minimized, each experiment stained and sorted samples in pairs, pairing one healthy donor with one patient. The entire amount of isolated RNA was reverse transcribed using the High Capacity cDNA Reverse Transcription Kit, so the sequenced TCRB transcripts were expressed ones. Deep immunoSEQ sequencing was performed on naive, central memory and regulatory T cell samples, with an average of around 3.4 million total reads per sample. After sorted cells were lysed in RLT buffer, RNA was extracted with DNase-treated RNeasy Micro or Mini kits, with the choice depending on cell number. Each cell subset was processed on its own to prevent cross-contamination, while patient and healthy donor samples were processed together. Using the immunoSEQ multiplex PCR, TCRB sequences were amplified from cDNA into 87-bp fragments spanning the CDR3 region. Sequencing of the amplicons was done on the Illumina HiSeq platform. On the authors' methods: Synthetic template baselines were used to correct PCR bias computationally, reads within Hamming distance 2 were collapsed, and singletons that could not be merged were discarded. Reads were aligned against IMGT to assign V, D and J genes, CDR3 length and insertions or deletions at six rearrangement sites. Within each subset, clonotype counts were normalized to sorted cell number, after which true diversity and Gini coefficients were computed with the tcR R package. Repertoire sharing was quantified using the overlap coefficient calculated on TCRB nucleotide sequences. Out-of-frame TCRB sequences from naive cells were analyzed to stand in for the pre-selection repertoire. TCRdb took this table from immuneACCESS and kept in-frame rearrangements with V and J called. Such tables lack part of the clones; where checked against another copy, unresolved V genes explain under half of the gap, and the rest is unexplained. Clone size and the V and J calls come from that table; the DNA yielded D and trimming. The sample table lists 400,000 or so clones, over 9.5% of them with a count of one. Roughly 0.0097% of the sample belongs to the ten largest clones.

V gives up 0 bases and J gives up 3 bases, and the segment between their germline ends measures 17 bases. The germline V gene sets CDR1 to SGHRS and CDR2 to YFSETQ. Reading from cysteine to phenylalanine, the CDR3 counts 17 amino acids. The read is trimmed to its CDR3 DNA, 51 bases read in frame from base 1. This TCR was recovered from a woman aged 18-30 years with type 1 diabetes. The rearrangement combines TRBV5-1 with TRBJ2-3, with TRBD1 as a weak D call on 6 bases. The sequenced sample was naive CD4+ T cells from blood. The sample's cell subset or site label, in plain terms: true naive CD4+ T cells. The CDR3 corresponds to CASSLVTGPRGTDTQYF. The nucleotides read TGCGCCAGCAGCTTGGTCACAGGGCCGAGGGGGACAGATACGCAGTATTTT.